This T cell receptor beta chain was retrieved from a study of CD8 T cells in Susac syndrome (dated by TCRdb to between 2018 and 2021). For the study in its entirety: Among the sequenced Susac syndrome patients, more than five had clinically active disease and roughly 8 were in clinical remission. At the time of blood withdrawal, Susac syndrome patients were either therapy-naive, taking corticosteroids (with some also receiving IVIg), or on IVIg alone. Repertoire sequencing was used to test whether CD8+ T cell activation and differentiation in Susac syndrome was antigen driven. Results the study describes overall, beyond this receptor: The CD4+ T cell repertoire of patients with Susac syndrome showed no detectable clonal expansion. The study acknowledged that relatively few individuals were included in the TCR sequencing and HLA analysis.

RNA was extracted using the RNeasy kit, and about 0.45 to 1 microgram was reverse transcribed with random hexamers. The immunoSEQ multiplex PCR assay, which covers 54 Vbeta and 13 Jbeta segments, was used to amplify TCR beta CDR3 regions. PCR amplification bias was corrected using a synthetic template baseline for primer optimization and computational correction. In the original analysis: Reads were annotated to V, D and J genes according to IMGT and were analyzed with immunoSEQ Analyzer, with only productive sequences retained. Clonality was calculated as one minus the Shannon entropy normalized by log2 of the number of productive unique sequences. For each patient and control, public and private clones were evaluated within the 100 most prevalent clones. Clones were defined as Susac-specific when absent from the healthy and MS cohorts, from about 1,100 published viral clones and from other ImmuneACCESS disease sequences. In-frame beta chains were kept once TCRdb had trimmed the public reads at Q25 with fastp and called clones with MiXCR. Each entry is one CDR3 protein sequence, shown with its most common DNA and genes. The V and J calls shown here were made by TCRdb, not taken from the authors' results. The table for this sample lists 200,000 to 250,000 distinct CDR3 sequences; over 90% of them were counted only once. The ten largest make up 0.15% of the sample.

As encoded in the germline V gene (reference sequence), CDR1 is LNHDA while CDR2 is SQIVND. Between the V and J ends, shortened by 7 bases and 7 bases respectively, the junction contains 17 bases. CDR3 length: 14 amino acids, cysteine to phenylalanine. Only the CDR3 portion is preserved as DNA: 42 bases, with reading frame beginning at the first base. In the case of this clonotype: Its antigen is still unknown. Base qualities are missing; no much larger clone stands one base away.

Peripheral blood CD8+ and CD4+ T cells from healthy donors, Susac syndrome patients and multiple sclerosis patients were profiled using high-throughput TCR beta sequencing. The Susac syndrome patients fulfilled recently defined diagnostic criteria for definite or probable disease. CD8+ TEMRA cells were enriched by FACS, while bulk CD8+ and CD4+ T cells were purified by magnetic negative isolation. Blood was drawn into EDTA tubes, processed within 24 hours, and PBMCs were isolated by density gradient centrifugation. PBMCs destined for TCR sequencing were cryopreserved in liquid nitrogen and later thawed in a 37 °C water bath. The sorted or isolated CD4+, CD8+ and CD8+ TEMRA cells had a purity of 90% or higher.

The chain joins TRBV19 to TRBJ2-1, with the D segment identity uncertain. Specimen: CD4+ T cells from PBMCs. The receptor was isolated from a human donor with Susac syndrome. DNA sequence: TGTGCCAGTAACCGGGCGGTCCAATCTAATGAGCAGTTCTTC. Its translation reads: CASNRAVQSNEQFF.